This TCR beta chain was retrieved from a study of cytomegalovirus exposure and HLA in healthy donors. Study observations and caveats: The study designated 150 to 200 TCR beta chains cytomegalovirus-associated. DRB1 showed the most TCR associations and HLA-C the fewest in a later analysis, as rates varied by HLA locus.

Amplification used 60 Vbeta primers and 13 Jbeta primers. Some clones are missing from TCRdb's copy, which holds only in-frame ones; the method was immunoSEQ multiplex PCR. This sample has 150,000 or so clones; around 80% occur once, and the top ten carry around 1.5%. Comments on this clone: Its target is unknown.

The CDR3 sequence is 14 residues long. J lost 6 bases, V lost 5 bases, and 8 bases had no gene match. The germline V gene has CDR1 PRHDT and CDR2 FYEKMQ (reference sequence). The donors were healthy bone marrow donors. The receptor comes from a young man in good health and CMV-seropositive. The sample comprised PBMCs. This chain joins TRBV13 and TRBJ2-3, with 7 bases aligning to TRBD2. For the CDR3, the DNA is TGTGCCAGCAGCCCAAAAGTCGGGGGGGATACGCAGTATTTT. Amino acid sequence: CASSPKVGGDTQYF.